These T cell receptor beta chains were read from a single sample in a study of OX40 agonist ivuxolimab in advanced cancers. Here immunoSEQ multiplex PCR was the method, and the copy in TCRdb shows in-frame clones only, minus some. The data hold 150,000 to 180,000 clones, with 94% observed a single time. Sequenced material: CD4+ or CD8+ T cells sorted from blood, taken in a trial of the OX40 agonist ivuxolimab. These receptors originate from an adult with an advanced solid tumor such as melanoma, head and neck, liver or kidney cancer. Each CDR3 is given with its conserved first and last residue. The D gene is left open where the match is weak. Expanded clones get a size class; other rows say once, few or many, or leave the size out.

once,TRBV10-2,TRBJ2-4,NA,CASRQLPDRFGAKNIQYF,TGCGCCAGCAGGCAACTGCCTGACAGGTTCGGCGCCAAAAACATTCAGTACTTC
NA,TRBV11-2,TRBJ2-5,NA,CASSLLETQYF,TGTGCCAGCAGCTTACTTGAGACCCAGTACTTC
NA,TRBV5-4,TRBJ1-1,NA,CASSLLNTEAFF,TGTGCCAGCAGCTTGTTGAACACTGAAGCTTTCTTT
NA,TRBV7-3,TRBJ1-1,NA,CASRISNMNTEAFF,TGTGCCAGCAGGATATCCAACATGAACACTGAAGCTTTCTTT
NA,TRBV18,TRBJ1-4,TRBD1,CASSLSQGPTTNEKLFF,TGTGCCAGCTCACTTTCACAGGGGCCCACAACTAATGAAAAACTGTTTTTT
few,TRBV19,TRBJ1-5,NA,CASSGRPYSNQPQHF,TGTGCCAGTAGTGGACGGCCGTATAGCAATCAGCCCCAGCATTTT
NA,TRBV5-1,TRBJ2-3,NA,CASKIARGSFRIDTQYF,TGCGCCAGCAAGATTGCCAGGGGTTCATTTCGGATCGATACGCAGTATTTT
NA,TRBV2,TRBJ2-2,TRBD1,CASSLDGTGSTGELFF,TGTGCCAGCAGCCTCGACGGGACAGGGTCCACCGGGGAGCTGTTTTTT
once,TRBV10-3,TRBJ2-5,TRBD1,CATHRGPQETQYF,TGTGCCACCCACAGGGGCCCCCAAGAGACCCAGTACTTC
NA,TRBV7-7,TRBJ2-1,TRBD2,CASSELTSGKMYEQFF,TGTGCTAGCAGCGAACTGACTAGCGGGAAAATGTATGAGCAGTTCTTC
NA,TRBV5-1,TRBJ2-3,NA,CASSLGSSDTQYF,TGCGCCAGCAGCCTGGGGTCTTCGGATACGCAGTATTTT
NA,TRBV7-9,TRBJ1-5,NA,CASSQGAFGNQPQHF,TGTGCCAGCAGCCAAGGGGCGTTCGGCAATCAGCCCCAGCATTTT
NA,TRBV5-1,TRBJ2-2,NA,CASSFGLQENTGELFF,TGCGCCAGCAGCTTTGGTCTACAGGAGAACACCGGGGAGCTGTTTTTT
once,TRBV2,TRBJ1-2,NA,CASRSRGAGYGYTF,TGTGCCAGCAGATCCCGGGGGGCAGGCTATGGCTACACCTTC
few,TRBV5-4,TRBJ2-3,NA,CASSLASSTDTQYF,TGTGCCAGCAGCTTGGCTTCTAGCACAGATACGCAGTATTTT
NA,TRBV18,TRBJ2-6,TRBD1,CASSPRTGGFGANVLTF,TGTGCCAGCTCACCGAGGACAGGGGGATTTGGGGCCAACGTCCTGACTTTC
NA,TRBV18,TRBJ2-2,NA,CASSPQTGGELFF,TGTGCCAGCTCACCCCAGACGGGCGGGGAGCTGTTTTTT
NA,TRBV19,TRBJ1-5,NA,CASSSGRLINQPQHF,TGTGCCAGTAGTTCGGGACGGCTCATCAATCAGCCCCAGCATTTT
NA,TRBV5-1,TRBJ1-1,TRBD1,CASSPGQAMNTEAFF,TGCGCCAGCAGCCCGGGACAGGCTATGAACACTGAAGCTTTCTTT
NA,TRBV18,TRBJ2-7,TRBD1,CASSPVGQGAYEQYF,TGTGCCAGCTCACCTGTCGGACAGGGGGCCTACGAGCAGTACTTC
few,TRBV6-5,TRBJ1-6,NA,CASSYSSLLGDSPLHF,TGTGCCAGCAGTTACTCTTCGTTGCTAGGGGATTCACCCCTCCACTTT
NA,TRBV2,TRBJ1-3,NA,CASATGPYSGNTIYF,TGTGCCAGTGCTACCGGGCCCTACTCTGGAAACACCATATATTTT
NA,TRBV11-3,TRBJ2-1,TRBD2,CASSGLDGNEQFF,TGTGCCAGCAGCGGACTAGACGGCAATGAGCAGTTCTTC
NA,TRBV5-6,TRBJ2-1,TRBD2,CASSLREGRSYNEQFF,TGTGCCAGCAGCCTGAGGGAGGGCCGGTCCTACAATGAGCAGTTCTTC
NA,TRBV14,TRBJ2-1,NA,CASSPSGPLSYNEQFF,TGTGCCAGCAGCCCCAGCGGACCCCTCTCCTACAATGAGCAGTTCTTC
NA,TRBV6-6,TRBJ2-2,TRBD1,CASFLTGTVNTGELFF,TGTGCCAGCTTCCTCACCGGGACAGTGAACACCGGGGAGCTGTTTTTT
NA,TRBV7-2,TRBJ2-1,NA,CASSPNPLWGISSYNEQFF,TGTGCCAGCAGCCCTAATCCCCTTTGGGGGATCAGCTCCTACAATGAGCAGTTCTTC
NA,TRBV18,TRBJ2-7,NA,CASSLRDTRNYEQYF,TGTGCCAGCTCACTTCGGGACACCCGGAACTACGAGCAGTACTTC
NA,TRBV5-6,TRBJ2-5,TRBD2,CASSAGLAGAKTQYF,TGTGCCAGCAGCGCCGGACTAGCGGGGGCAAAGACCCAGTACTTC
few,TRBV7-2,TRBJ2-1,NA,CASKFGGRYSYNEQFF,TGTGCCAGCAAATTCGGCGGACGCTACTCCTACAATGAGCAGTTCTTC
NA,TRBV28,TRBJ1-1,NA,CASSLKTEAFF,TGTGCCAGCAGTTTGAAAACTGAAGCTTTCTTT
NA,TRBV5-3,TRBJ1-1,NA,CAPFGHPNTEAFF,TGTGCCCCTTTTGGCCACCCGAACACTGAAGCTTTCTTT
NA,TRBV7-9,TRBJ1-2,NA,CASSPTVTKGYTF,TGTGCCAGCAGCCCGACAGTAACTAAGGGCTACACCTTC